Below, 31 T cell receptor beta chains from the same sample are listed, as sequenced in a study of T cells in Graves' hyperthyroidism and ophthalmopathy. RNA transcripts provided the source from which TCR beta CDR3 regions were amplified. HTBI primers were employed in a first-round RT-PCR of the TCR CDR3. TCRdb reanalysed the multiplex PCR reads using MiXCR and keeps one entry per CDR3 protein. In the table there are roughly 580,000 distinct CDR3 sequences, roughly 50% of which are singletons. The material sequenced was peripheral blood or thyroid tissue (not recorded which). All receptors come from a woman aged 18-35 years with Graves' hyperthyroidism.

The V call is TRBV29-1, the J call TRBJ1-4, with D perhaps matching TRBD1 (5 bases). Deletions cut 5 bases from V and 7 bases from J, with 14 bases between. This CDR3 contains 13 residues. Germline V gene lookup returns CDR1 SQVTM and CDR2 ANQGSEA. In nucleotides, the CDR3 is TGCAGCGTTTCGGGACCGGGCGCTGAAAAACTGTTTTTT. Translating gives CSVSGPGAEKLFF.

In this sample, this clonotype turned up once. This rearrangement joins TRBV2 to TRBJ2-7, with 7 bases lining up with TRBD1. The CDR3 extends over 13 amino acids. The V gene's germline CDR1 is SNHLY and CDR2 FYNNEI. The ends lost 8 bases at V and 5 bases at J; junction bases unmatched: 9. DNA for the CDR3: TGTGCCAGCCCAACAGGGGCAGTGGACGAGCAGTACTTC. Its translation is CASPTGAVDEQYF.

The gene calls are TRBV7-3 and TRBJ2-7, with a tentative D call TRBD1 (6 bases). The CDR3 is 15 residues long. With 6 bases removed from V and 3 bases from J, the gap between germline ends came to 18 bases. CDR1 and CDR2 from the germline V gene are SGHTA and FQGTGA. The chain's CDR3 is CASSYAGTPLYEQYF. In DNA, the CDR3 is TGTGCCAGCAGTTACGCCGGGACACCACTCTACGAGCAGTACTTC.

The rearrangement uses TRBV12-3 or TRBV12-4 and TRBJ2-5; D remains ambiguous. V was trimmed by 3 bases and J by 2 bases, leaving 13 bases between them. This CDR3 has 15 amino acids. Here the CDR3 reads CASSFLGRKQETQYF. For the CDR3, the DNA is TGTGCCAGCAGTTTCTTGGGAAGGAAGCAAGAGACCCAGTACTTC.

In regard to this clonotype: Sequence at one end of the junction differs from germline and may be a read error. The CDR3 coding sequence is TGTGCCAGCAGTTACTCGACCAGGCTGAGTACCGAAAAACTGTTTTTT. Its protein product is CASSYSTRLSTEKLFF. V is TRBV10-3 and J is TRBJ1-4; no clear D. The CDR3 covers 16 residues. Germline-derived CDR1 and CDR2 are ENHRY and SYGVKD.

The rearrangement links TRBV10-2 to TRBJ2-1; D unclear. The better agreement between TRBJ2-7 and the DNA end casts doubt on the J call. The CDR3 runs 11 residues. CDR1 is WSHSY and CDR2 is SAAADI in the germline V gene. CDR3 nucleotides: TGCGCCAGCAGCTCCTACAATGAGCAGTACTTC. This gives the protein CASSSYNEQYF.

CDR3 amino acids: CASSSGTLNPSGELFF. CDR3 bases: TGTGCCAGCAGTTCCGGGACACTCAATCCGAGCGGGGAGCTGTTTTTT. The chain has TRBV6-5 and TRBJ2-2, with D possibly matching TRBD1 (6 bases). Germline V gene sequence: CDR1 MNHEY, CDR2 SVGAGI. Trimming pared 4 bases from V and 7 bases from J, leaving 19 bases between. There are 16 residues in the CDR3.

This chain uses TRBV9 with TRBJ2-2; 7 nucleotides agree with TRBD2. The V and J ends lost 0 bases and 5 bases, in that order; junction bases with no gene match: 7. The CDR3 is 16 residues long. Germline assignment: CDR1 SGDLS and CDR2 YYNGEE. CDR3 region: CASSVGGAGKTGELFF. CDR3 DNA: TGTGCCAGCAGCGTAGGGGGAGCGGGAAAAACCGGGGAGCTGTTTTTT.

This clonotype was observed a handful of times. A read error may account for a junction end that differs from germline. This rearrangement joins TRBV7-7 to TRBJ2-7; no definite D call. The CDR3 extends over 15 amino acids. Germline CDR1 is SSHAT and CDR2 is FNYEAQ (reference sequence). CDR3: CASSLAFGSNYEQYF. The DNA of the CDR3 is TGTGCTAGCAGCTTAGCTTTCGGTTCAAACTACGAGCAGTACTTC.

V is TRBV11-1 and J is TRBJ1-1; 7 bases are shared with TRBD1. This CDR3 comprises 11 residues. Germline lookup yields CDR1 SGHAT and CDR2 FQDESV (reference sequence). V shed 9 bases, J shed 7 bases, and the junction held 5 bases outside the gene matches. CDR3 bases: TGTGCCAGTGCGACAGGGAGTGAAGCTTTCTTT. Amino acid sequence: CASATGSEAFF.

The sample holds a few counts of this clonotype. The CDR3 nucleotides are TGTGCCAGCAGCCGTGGGGGACAGGGTCATGGCGAGCAGTACTTC. Its protein is CASSRGGQGHGEQYF. The V gene is TRBV7-8, the J gene TRBJ2-7, with 9 bases lining up with TRBD1. The germline V gene encodes CDR1 SGHVS and CDR2 FQNEAQ. J was trimmed by 6 bases and V by 5 bases; bases with no gene match: 11. The CDR3 covers 15 residues.

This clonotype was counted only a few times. The DNA of the CDR3 is TGTGCCAGCAGCCAAGACAGGGTACAGGGCTACACCTTC. Protein: CASSQDRVQGYTF. This chain joins TRBV14 and TRBJ1-2, with D perhaps matching TRBD1 (5 bases). The germline V and J ends were trimmed by 0 bases and 8 bases, with 10 bases remaining between them. Germline V gene lookup returns CDR1 SGHDN and CDR2 FVKESK. The CDR3 has 13 amino acids.

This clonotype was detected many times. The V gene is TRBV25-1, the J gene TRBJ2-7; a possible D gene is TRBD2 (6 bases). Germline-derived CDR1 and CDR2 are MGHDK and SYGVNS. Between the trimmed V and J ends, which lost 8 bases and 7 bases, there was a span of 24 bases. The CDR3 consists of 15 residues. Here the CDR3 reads CASYYRLVGTGEQYF. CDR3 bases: TGTGCCAGCTACTACCGACTAGTTGGAACTGGTGAGCAGTACTTC.

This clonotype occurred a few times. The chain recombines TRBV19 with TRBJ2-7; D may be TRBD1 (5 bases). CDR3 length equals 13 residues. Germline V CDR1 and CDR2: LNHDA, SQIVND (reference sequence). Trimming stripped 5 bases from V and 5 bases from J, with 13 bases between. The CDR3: CASSPGHSHEQYF. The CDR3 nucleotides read TGTGCCAGTAGTCCTGGACACAGCCACGAGCAGTACTTC.

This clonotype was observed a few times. The CDR3 region is CASADREHQPQHF. The CDR3 DNA sequence: TGTGCCAGTGCTGACAGGGAGCATCAGCCCCAGCATTTT. The chain carries TRBV6-6 and TRBJ1-5; TRBD1 agrees at 7 bases. Trimming at V came to 9 bases and at J to 5 bases, leaving 7 bases not matched to a gene. The length of the CDR3 is 13 residues. Germline lookup yields CDR1 MNHNY and CDR2 SVGAGI (reference sequence).

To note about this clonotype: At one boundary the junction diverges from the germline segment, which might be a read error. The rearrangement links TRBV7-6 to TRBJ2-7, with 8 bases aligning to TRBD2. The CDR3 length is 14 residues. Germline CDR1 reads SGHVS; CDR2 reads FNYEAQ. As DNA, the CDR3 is TGCGCCAGCAGTCCCGGGGGGGTCTCCTACGAGCAGTACTTC. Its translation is CASSPGGVSYEQYF.

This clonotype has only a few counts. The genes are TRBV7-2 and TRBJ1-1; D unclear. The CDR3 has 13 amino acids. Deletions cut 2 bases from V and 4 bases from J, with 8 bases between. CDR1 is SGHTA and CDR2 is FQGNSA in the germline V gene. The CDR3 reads CASSLIGFTEAFF. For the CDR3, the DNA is TGTGCCAGCAGCTTAATTGGGTTCACTGAAGCTTTCTTT. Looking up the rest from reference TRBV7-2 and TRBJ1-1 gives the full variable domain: GAGVSQSPSNKVTEKGKDVELRCDPISGHTALYWYRQSLGQGLEFLIYFQGNSAPDKSGLPSDRFSAERTGGSVSTLTIQRTQQEDSAVYLCASSLIGFTEAFFGQGTRLTVV.

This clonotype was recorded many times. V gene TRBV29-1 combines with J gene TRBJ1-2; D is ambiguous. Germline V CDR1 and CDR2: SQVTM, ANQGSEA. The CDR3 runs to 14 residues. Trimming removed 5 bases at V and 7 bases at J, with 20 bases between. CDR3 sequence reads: CSVTLDQGPPGYTF. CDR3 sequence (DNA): TGCAGCGTTACGTTGGACCAAGGGCCCCCTGGCTACACCTTC.

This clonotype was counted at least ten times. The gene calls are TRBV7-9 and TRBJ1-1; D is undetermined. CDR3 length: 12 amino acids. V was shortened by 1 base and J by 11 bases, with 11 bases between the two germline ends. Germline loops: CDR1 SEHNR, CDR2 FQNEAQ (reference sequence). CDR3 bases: TGTGCCAGCAGCTTAGAGGGAAGTGGCGCTTTCTTT. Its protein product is CASSLEGSGAFF.

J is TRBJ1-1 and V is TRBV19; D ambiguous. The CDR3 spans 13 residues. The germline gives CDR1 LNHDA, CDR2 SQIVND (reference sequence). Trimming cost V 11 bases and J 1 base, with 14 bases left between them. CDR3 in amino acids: CAWSVNTNTEAFF. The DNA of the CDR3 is TGTGCCTGGAGTGTAAACACGAACACTGAAGCTTTCTTT.

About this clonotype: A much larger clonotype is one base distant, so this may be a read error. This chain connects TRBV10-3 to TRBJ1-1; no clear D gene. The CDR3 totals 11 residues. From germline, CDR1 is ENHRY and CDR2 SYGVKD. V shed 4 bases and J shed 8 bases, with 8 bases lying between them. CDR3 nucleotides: TGTGCCATCAGTGGCGGCTTCGAAGCTTTCTTT. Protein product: CAISGGFEAFF.

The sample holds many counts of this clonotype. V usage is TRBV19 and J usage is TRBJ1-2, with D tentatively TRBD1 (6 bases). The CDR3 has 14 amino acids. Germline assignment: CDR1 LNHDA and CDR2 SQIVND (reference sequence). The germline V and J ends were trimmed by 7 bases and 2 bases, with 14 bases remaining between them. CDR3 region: CASKADRWNYGYTF. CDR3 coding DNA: TGTGCCAGTAAGGCAGACAGGTGGAACTATGGCTACACCTTC.

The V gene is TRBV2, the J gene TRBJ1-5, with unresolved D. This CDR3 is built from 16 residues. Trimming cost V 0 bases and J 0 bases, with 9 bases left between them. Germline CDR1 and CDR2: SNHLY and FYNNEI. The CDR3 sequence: CASSEAFQNSNQPQHF. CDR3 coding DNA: TGTGCCAGCAGTGAAGCGTTTCAGAATAGCAATCAGCCCCAGCATTTT.

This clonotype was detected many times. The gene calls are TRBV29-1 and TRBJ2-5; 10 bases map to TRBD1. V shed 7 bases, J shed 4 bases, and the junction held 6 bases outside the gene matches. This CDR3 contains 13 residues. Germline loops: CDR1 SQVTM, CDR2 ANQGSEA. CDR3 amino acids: CSDHDRGRETQYF. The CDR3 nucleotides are TGCAGCGATCACGACAGGGGGCGAGAGACCCAGTACTTC.

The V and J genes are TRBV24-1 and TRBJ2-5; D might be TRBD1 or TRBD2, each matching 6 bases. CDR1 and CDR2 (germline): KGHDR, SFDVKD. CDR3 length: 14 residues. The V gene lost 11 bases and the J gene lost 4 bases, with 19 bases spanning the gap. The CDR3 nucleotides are TGTGCCAGCTCACCCCCGGGGGCTGGAGAGACCCAGTACTTC. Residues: CASSPPGAGETQYF.

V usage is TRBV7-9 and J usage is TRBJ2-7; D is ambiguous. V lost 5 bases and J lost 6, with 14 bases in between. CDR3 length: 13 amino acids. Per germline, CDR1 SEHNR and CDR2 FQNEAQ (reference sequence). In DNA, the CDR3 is TGTGCCAGCAGCCCACCGACACGGAGCGAGCAGTACTTC. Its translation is CASSPPTRSEQYF.

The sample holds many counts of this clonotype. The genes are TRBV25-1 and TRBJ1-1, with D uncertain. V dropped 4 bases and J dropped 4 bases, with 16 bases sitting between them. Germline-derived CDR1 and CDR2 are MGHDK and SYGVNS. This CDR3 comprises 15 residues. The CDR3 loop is CASSVTRVVGTEAFF. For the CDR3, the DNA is TGTGCCAGCAGTGTAACTAGGGTGGTTGGCACTGAAGCTTTCTTT.

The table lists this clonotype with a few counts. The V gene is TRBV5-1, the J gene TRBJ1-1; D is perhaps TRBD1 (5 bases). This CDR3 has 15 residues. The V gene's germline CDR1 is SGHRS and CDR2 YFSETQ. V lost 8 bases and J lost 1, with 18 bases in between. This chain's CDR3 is CASKGRGQTNTEAFF. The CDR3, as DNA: TGCGCCAGTAAGGGGCGAGGCCAGACGAACACTGAAGCTTTCTTT.

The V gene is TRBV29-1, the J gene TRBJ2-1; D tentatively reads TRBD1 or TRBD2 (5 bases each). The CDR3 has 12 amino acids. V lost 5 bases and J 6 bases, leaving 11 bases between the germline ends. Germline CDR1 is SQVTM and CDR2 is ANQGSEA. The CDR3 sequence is CSVRAGSNEQFF. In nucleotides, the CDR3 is TGCAGCGTTAGGGCAGGGAGCAATGAGCAGTTCTTC.

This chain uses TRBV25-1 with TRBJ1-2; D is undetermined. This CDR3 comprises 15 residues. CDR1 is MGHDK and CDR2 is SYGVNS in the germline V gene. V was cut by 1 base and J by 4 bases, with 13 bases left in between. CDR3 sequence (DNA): TGTGCCAGCAGTGAATCTTTTCAGGACGGCTATGGCTACACCTTC. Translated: CASSESFQDGYGYTF.

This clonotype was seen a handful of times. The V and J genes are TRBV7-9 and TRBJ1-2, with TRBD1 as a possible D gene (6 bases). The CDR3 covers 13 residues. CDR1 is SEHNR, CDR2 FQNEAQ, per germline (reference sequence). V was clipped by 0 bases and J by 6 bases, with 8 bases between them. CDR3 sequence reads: CASSLARQDGYTF. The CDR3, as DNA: TGTGCCAGCAGCTTAGCACGACAGGATGGCTACACCTTC.